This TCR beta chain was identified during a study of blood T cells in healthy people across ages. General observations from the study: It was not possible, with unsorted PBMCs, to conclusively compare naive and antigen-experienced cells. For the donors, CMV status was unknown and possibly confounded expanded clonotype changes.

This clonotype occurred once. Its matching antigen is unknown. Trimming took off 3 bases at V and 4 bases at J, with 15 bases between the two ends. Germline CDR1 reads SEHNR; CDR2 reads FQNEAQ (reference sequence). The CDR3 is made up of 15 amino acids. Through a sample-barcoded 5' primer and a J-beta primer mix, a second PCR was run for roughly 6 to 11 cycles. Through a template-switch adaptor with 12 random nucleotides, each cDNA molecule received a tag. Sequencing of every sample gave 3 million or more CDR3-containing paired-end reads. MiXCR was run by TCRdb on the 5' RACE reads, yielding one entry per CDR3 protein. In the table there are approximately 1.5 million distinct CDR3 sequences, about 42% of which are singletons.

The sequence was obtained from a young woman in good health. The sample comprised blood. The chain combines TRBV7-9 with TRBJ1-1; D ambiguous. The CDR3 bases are TGTGCCAGCAGCTTGCAGGTGCGGCGGGGCACTGAAGCTTTCTTT. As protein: CASSLQVRRGTEAFF. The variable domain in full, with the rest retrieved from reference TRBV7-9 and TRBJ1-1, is DTGVSQNPRHKITKRGQNVTFRCDPISEHNRLYWYRQTLGQGPEFLTYFQNEAQLEKSRLLSDRFSAERPKGSFSTLEIQRTEQGDSAMYLCASSLQVRRGTEAFFGQGTRLTVV.